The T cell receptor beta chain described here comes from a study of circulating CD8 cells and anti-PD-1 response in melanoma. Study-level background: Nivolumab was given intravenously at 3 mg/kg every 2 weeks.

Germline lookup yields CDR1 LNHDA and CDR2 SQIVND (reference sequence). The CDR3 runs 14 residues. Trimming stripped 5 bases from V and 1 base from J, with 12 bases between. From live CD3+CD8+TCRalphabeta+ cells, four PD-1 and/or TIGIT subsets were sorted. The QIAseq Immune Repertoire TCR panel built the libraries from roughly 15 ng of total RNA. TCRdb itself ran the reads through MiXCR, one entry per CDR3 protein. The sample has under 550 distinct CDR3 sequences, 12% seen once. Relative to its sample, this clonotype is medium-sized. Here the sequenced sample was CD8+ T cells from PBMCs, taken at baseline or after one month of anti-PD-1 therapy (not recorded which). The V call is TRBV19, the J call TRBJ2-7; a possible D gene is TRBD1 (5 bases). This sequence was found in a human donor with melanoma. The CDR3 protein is CASSLDTRSYEQYF. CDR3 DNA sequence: TGTGCCAGTAGTCTGGACACGCGATCCTACGAGCAGTACTTC. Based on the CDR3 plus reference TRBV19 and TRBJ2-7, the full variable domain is DGGITQSPKYLFRKEGQNVTLSCEQNLNHDAMYWYRQDPGQGLRLIYYSQIVNDFQKGDIAEGYSVSREKKESFPLTVTSAQKNPTAFYLCASSLDTRSYEQYFGPGTRLTVT.